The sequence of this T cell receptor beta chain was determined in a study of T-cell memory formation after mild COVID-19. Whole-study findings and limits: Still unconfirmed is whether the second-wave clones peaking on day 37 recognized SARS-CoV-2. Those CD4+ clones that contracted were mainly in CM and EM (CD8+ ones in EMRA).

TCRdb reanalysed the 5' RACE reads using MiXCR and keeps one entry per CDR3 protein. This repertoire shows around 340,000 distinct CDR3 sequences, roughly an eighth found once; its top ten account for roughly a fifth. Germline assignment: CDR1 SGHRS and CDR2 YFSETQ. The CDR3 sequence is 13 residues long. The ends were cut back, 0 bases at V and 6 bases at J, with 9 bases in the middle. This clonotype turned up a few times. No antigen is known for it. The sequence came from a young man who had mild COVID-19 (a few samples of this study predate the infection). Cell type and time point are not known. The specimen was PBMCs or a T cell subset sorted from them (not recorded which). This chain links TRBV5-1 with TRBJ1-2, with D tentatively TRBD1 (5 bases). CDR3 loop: CASSLAGADGYTF. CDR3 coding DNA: TGCGCCAGCAGCTTGGCCGGGGCAGATGGCTACACCTTC.